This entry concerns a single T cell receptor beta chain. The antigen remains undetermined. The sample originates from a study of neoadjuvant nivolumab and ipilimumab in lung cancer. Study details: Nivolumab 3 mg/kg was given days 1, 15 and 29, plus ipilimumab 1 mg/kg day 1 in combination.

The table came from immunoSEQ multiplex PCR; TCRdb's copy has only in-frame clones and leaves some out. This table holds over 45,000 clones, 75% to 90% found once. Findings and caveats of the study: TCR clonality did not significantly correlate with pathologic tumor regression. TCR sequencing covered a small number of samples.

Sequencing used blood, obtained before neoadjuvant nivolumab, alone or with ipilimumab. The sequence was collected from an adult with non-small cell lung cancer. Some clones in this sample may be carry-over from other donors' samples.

The CDR3 region has the DNA TGTGCCAGCAGCTTTAAGGGATCAACTAATGAAAAACTGTTTTTT. It specifies CASSFKGSTNEKLFF. The rearrangement joins TRBV7-9 to TRBJ1-4, with no clear D. The CDR3 has 15 residues. Germline lookup yields CDR1 SEHNR and CDR2 FQNEAQ (reference sequence). The V end lost 3 bases, the J end lost 0 bases, and 8 bases lay between the germline ends.